Listed below are T cell receptor beta chains from one sample, sequenced in a study of T-cell reconstitution after alpha-beta-depleted transplantation in children. TCRdb processed the PCR reads anew with MiXCR; each CDR3 protein has one entry. In the table there are hundreds of thousands of distinct CDR3 sequences, approximately 10% of which are singletons. The starting material was PBMCs from the stem cell graft donor, obtained from the stem cell graft. These receptors all stem from a human donor who donated a stem cell graft to a child with acute myeloid leukemia. The CDR3 runs from the conserved cysteine through the conserved F or W. A D gene is named only where the DNA matches it firmly. Rows may omit the clone size; those that give it use once, few, many or a size class.

V gene: TRBV15; D gene: TRBD1; CDR3 length: 16; clone size: many; J gene: TRBJ1-2; CDR3 protein: CATSSLTKQGAGGYTF; CDR3 DNA: TGTGCCACCAGCAGTCTGACAAAACAGGGGGCGGGTGGCTACACCTTC
V gene: TRBV15; D gene: -; CDR3 length: 13; clone size: many; J gene: TRBJ1-1; CDR3 protein: CATSERRNTEAFF; CDR3 DNA: TGTGCCACCTCGGAAAGACGGAACACTGAAGCTTTCTTT
V gene: TRBV11-2; D gene: TRBD2; CDR3 length: 19; clone size: -; J gene: TRBJ2-1; CDR3 protein: CASTNPPGVAGSSYNEQFF; CDR3 DNA: TGTGCCAGCACAAACCCGCCGGGGGTAGCGGGAAGCTCCTACAATGAGCAGTTCTTC
V gene: TRBV7-2; D gene: TRBD1; CDR3 length: 15; clone size: -; J gene: TRBJ1-3; CDR3 protein: CASSFYGQGRNTIYF; CDR3 DNA: TGTGCCAGCAGCTTCTACGGACAGGGGAGAAACACCATATATTTT
V gene: TRBV20-1; D gene: TRBD2; CDR3 length: 13; clone size: few; J gene: TRBJ2-5; CDR3 protein: CSARASGRKTQYF; CDR3 DNA: TGCAGTGCTAGAGCTAGCGGGAGAAAGACCCAGTACTTC
V gene: TRBV12-3/TRBV12-4; D gene: -; CDR3 length: 10; clone size: few; J gene: TRBJ1-1; CDR3 protein: CASSQLEAFF; CDR3 DNA: TGTGCCAGCAGTCAATTGGAAGCTTTCTTT
V gene: TRBV20-1; D gene: TRBD2; CDR3 length: 13; clone size: few; J gene: TRBJ2-3; CDR3 protein: CSAGRDSTDTQYF; CDR3 DNA: TGCAGTGCGGGGAGGGACTCCACAGATACGCAGTATTTT
V gene: TRBV7-2; D gene: TRBD1; CDR3 length: 16; clone size: few; J gene: TRBJ1-2; CDR3 protein: CASSLAGTGGNYGYTF; CDR3 DNA: TGTGCCAGCAGCTTAGCCGGGACAGGGGGTAACTATGGCTACACCTTC
V gene: TRBV7-2; D gene: -; CDR3 length: 18; clone size: -; J gene: TRBJ2-3; CDR3 protein: CASSFNVGFLVNTDTQYF; CDR3 DNA: TGTGCCAGCAGCTTTAATGTGGGATTCTTGGTAAACACAGATACGCAGTATTTT
V gene: TRBV3-1; D gene: -; CDR3 length: 14; clone size: -; J gene: TRBJ1-1; CDR3 protein: CASSQVEGSAEAFF; CDR3 DNA: TGTGCCAGCAGCCAAGTCGAGGGTTCGGCTGAAGCTTTCTTT
V gene: TRBV28; D gene: -; CDR3 length: 18; clone size: many; J gene: TRBJ2-2; CDR3 protein: CASSLYIVRSPDTGELFF; CDR3 DNA: TGTGCCAGCAGTTTATATATCGTTCGGAGCCCCGACACCGGGGAGCTGTTTTTT
V gene: TRBV7-9; D gene: -; CDR3 length: 14; clone size: -; J gene: TRBJ1-4; CDR3 protein: CASSQVAGGEKLFF; CDR3 DNA: TGTGCCAGCAGCCAAGTGGCAGGTGGGGAAAAACTGTTTTTT
V gene: TRBV4-2; D gene: -; CDR3 length: 16; clone size: few; J gene: TRBJ2-3; CDR3 protein: CASSQEPALLTDTQYF; CDR3 DNA: TGTGCCAGCAGCCAAGAACCGGCCTTATTAACAGATACGCAGTATTTT